This entry lists 3 T cell receptor beta chains sequenced from one sample in a study of shared clonotypes between healthy human individuals. Sequencing used immunoSEQ multiplex PCR; TCRdb keeps in-frame clones, though not all of them. The data show more than 2,000,000 clones, approximately 90% seen once. What was sequenced was naive CD4+ T cells sorted from blood. Subset specified: CD45RA+ positively selected. The receptors stem from a man aged 18 to 29 in good health.

This chain links TRBV11-1 with TRBJ2-3; possibly TRBD1 for D (5 bases). CDR3 size: 14 residues. Trimming removed 0 bases at V and 5 bases at J, with 9 bases between. CDR1 is SGHAT and CDR2 is FQDESV in the germline V gene (reference sequence). The CDR3 DNA follows: TGTGCCAGCAGCTTAGCCAGGGCCGGAGATACGCAGTATTTT. Protein sequence: CASSLARAGDTQYF. The full variable domain, with the rest looked up from reference TRBV11-1 and TRBJ2-3, is EAEVAQSPRYKITEKSQAVAFWCDPISGHATLYWYRQILGQGPELLVQFQDESVVDDSQLPKDRFSAERLKGVDSTLKIQPAELGDSAMYLCASSLARAGDTQYFGPGTRLTVL.

The V and J genes are TRBV7-2 and TRBJ2-1; D gene uncertain. Trimming left V 4 bases short and J 10 bases short, with 8 bases between. Germline V CDR1 and CDR2: SGHTA, FQGNSA. The CDR3 is made up of 11 amino acids. The CDR3 protein is CASSSVIEQFF. CDR3 bases: TGTGCCAGCAGCTCCGTCATAGAGCAGTTCTTC.

The chain has TRBV5-1 and TRBJ2-1; TRBD2 matches 13 bases. CDR1 is SGHRS, CDR2 YFSETQ, per germline. Germline trimming cut 2 bases from V and 1 base from J; bases unmatched to any gene: 6. CDR3 length: 18 residues. The CDR3 nucleotides read TGCGCCAGCAGCTTTACTAGCGGGGGGGCAGTGTCCTACAATGAGCAGTTCTTC. Translated: CASSFTSGGAVSYNEQFF. The full variable domain, with the rest looked up from reference TRBV5-1 and TRBJ2-1, is KAGVTQTPRYLIKTRGQQVTLSCSPISGHRSVSWYQQTPGQGLQFLFEYFSETQRNKGNFPGRFSGRQFSNSRSEMNVSTLELGDSALYLCASSFTSGGAVSYNEQFFGPGTRLTVL.